Listed here are 27 T cell receptor beta chains from one sample, sequenced in a study of T cell repertoires in cytomegalovirus infection. The antigens of these receptors remain unknown. TCRdb passed the reads through MiXCR, listing each CDR3 protein once. The table includes roughly 60,000 distinct CDR3 sequences, approximately 36% detected once. Sequencing used PBMCs, sequenced either directly or after in vitro stimulation (not recorded which). These receptors all come from a human donor in good health (CMV status not recorded). Some clones in this sample may be carry-over from other donors' samples.

This clonotype was counted once. The rearrangement uses TRBV20-1 and TRBJ2-1, with TRBD2 matching 9 bases. V was pared by 3 bases and J by 5 bases, with 14 bases of the junction left unmatched. The CDR3 loop spans 17 amino acids. Per germline, CDR1 DFQATT and CDR2 SNEGSKA (reference sequence). The CDR3 nucleotides are TGCAGTGCTAGGACTCTCAAGAAGCGGGGGGCCCACAATGAGCAGTTCTTC. Its protein is CSARTLKKRGAHNEQFF.

The chain employs TRBV11-2 and TRBJ1-4; D not resolved. Germline lookup yields CDR1 SGHAT and CDR2 FQNNGV. V gave up 0 bases and J gave up 1 base, with 9 bases separating them. The CDR3 loop spans 16 amino acids. This CDR3 reads CASSLDLERTNEKLFF. The CDR3, as DNA: TGTGCCAGCAGCTTAGATCTTGAGAGAACTAATGAAAAACTGTTTTTT.

The chain links TRBV19 to TRBJ1-5; D is possibly TRBD1 (6 bases). CDR1 is LNHDA and CDR2 is SQIVND in the germline V gene (reference sequence). With 5 bases removed from V and 4 bases from J, the gap between germline ends came to 12 bases. This CDR3 comprises 14 residues. DNA of the CDR3: TGTGCCAGTAGTTGGACAGTCGTAAATCAGCCCCAGCATTTT. Amino acids: CASSWTVVNQPQHF.

V is TRBV7-2 and J is TRBJ1-1; D call uncertain. With 2 bases removed from V and 1 base from J, the gap between germline ends came to 11 bases. CDR1 and CDR2 (germline): SGHTA, FQGNSA. The CDR3 sequence is 15 residues long. CDR3 DNA: TGTGCCAGCAGCTTATACTCCGGCGAGAACACTGAAGCTTTCTTT. This codes for CASSLYSGENTEAFF.

Ten or more counts support this clonotype. The rearrangement uses TRBV7-2 and TRBJ2-1; D tentatively reads TRBD1 or TRBD2 (5 bases each). This CDR3 spans 16 amino acids. Deletions cut 5 bases from V and 7 bases from J, with 21 bases between. Germline V gives CDR1 SGHTA, CDR2 FQGNSA. CDR3 residues: CASSTGFGAVINEQFF. DNA of the CDR3: TGTGCCAGCAGCACGGGATTCGGGGCGGTAATAAATGAGCAGTTCTTC. The whole variable domain, filled in from reference TRBV7-2 and TRBJ2-1, reads GAGVSQSPSNKVTEKGKDVELRCDPISGHTALYWYRQSLGQGLEFLIYFQGNSAPDKSGLPSDRFSAERTGGSVSTLTIQRTQQEDSAVYLCASSTGFGAVINEQFFGPGTRLTVL.

This clonotype has only a few counts. This chain connects TRBV7-2 to TRBJ1-1; D is unresolved. CDR3 length: 14 amino acids. V dropped 3 bases and J dropped 1 base, with 9 bases sitting between them. Germline CDR1 is SGHTA and CDR2 is FQGNSA. In DNA, the CDR3 is TGTGCCAGCAGCTTTGCAAGGCGGAACACTGAAGCTTTCTTT. It is translated as CASSFARRNTEAFF. Together with reference TRBV7-2 and TRBJ1-1, the CDR3 gives the full variable domain: GAGVSQSPSNKVTEKGKDVELRCDPISGHTALYWYRQSLGQGLEFLIYFQGNSAPDKSGLPSDRFSAERTGGSVSTLTIQRTQQEDSAVYLCASSFARRNTEAFFGQGTRLTVV.

This clonotype has just a few counts. V usage is TRBV6-1 and J usage is TRBJ2-1; D unclear. Germline V gene sequence: CDR1 MNHNS, CDR2 SASEGT. Trimming took off 6 bases at V and 8 bases at J, with 11 bases between the two ends. There are 12 residues in the CDR3. In nucleotides, the CDR3 is TGTGCCAGCAGAGACCCCGGGTATGAGCAGTTCTTC. Translating gives CASRDPGYEQFF.

V gene TRBV29-1 combines with J gene TRBJ1-2, with D perhaps matching TRBD1 (5 bases). The CDR3 totals 13 residues. Trimming removed 3 bases from V and 6 bases from J, with 14 bases in between. Germline CDR1 is SQVTM and CDR2 is ANQGSEA. For the CDR3, the DNA is TGCAGCGTTGAGTCTCCGGGGCGGAATGGCTACACCTTC. This encodes CSVESPGRNGYTF.

This chain links TRBV20-1 with TRBJ2-1; 10 nucleotides line up with TRBD2. CDR1 is DFQATT, CDR2 SNEGSKA, per germline (reference sequence). This CDR3 spans 18 amino acids. Unmatched junction bases numbered 11, after V lost 3 bases and J lost 0 bases. CDR3 nucleotides: TGCAGTGCTAGGGTAGCGGGAGGCACCAGCGGCTCCTACAATGAGCAGTTCTTC. Translated: CSARVAGGTSGSYNEQFF.

This chain joins TRBV6-1 and TRBJ1-5; D unclear. V dropped 0 bases and J dropped 2 bases, with 2 bases sitting between them. Germline V gene data show CDR1 as MNHNS and CDR2 as SASEGT. The CDR3 totals 13 residues. CDR3 protein: CASSEARNQPQHF. DNA for the CDR3: TGTGCCAGCAGTGAAGCACGCAATCAGCCCCAGCATTTT.

The sample holds a few counts of this clonotype. This chain joins TRBV6-1 and TRBJ2-1; 10 bases match TRBD1. Germline values: CDR1 MNHNS, CDR2 SASEGT. The V segment lost 5 bases and the J segment 14 bases; nucleotides outside the gene matches: 6. There are 12 residues in the CDR3. The CDR3 DNA sequence: TGTGCCAGCAGTCGGGGGGGGACAGGGGAGTTCTTC. Residues: CASSRGGTGEFF.

The genes are TRBV18 and TRBJ2-3; weak D call: TRBD2 (5 bases). V shed 3 bases and J shed 1 base, with 11 bases lying between them. The CDR3 spans 15 residues. Germline lookup yields CDR1 KGHSH and CDR2 LQKENI. The CDR3 here is CASSPLSDRTDTQYF. The CDR3 DNA is TGTGCCAGCTCACCCCTTAGCGACCGCACAGATACGCAGTATTTT.

This clonotype was found a few times. V usage is TRBV6-1 and J usage is TRBJ1-4; D remains unclear. From germline, CDR1 is MNHNS and CDR2 SASEGT. The CDR3 length is 13 residues. The V gene lost 7 bases and the J gene lost 6 bases, with 12 bases spanning the gap. CDR3 DNA sequence: TGTGCCAGCACCAGGACCGGTCATGAAAAACTGTTTTTT. The encoded protein is CASTRTGHEKLFF.

The rearrangement links TRBV20-1 to TRBJ2-7; 8 bases are a match to TRBD2. The V segment lost 3 bases and the J segment 5 bases; nucleotides outside the gene matches: 6. The CDR3 length is 13 residues. Germline assignment: CDR1 DFQATT and CDR2 SNEGSKA (reference sequence). CDR3 amino acids: CSASAAGGNEQYF. The CDR3 DNA is TGCAGTGCTAGCGCGGCGGGGGGAAACGAGCAGTACTTC.

This sequence joins TRBV6-6 and TRBJ2-5; TRBD1 matches 9 bases. Trimming removed 4 bases from V and 5 bases from J; junction bases left unmatched: 8. CDR3 length: 15 residues. Germline loops: CDR1 MNHNY, CDR2 SVGAGI (reference sequence). The CDR3: CASSWGTGTGETQYF. The CDR3 bases are TGTGCCAGCAGTTGGGGGACAGGGACTGGCGAGACCCAGTACTTC.

This clonotype was observed many times. The chain combines TRBV7-2 with TRBJ1-5, with TRBD1 matching over 9 bases. This CDR3 contains 16 residues. The germline gives CDR1 SGHTA, CDR2 FQGNSA. With V trimmed by 5 bases and J by 7 bases, 12 bases remained unmatched. For the CDR3, the DNA is TGTGCCAGCAGCCCACCTCCGGGACAGGGTTTCCAGCCCCAGCATTTT. Encoded protein: CASSPPPGQGFQPQHF.

This clonotype was recorded a few times. This CDR3 is CASSHPRGGQETQYF. Here the CDR3 DNA reads TGTGCCAGCAGCCACCCCCGGGGGGGCCAAGAGACCCAGTACTTC. J is TRBJ2-5 and V is TRBV7-2; 8 nucleotides agree with TRBD2. In germline, CDR1 is SGHTA, CDR2 FQGNSA. V was pared by 5 bases and J by 1 base, with 6 bases of the junction left unmatched. The CDR3 loop spans 15 amino acids. The full variable domain, with the rest looked up from reference TRBV7-2 and TRBJ2-5, is GAGVSQSPSNKVTEKGKDVELRCDPISGHTALYWYRQSLGQGLEFLIYFQGNSAPDKSGLPSDRFSAERTGGSVSTLTIQRTQQEDSAVYLCASSHPRGGQETQYFGPGTRLLVL.

This clonotype was found a few times. The V and J genes are TRBV6-5 and TRBJ1-2; 8 bases are a match to TRBD1. Germline lookup yields CDR1 MNHEY and CDR2 SVGAGI. The V gene end was trimmed by 0 bases and the J gene end by 8 bases; junction bases not matched to a gene: 8. The CDR3 is 15 amino acids. CDR3 nucleotide sequence: TGTGCCAGCAGTTACTCGCCGACAGGGGCGGAGGGCTACACCTTC. Protein: CASSYSPTGAEGYTF.

Only a few counts were recorded for this clonotype. This chain connects TRBV6-1 to TRBJ1-5; D is ambiguous. V shed 4 bases and J shed 1 base, with 14 bases lying between them. Germline assignment: CDR1 MNHNS and CDR2 SASEGT. The CDR3 is 16 amino acids. CDR3 coding DNA: TGTGCCAGCAGTGCGACCGGCTTTTCGAGCAATCAGCCCCAGCATTTT. The encoded protein is CASSATGFSSNQPQHF.

The table lists this clonotype with a few counts. This chain uses TRBV7-8 with TRBJ1-4; D might be TRBD1 (6 bases). CDR3 length: 14 amino acids. V dropped 1 base and J dropped 11 bases, with 14 bases sitting between them. Germline values: CDR1 SGHVS, CDR2 FQNEAQ. CDR3 protein: CASSLVPGAWKLFF. CDR3 coding DNA: TGTGCCAGCAGCTTAGTCCCAGGGGCTTGGAAACTGTTTTTT.

The V call is TRBV2, the J call TRBJ2-3, with 9 bases aligning to TRBD1. There are 13 residues in the CDR3. V shed 11 bases, J shed 5 bases, and the junction held 8 bases outside the gene matches. CDR1 and CDR2 from the germline V gene are SNHLY and FYNNEI. CDR3 sequence: CAAGQGSEDTQYF. The CDR3 DNA reads TGTGCCGCCGGACAGGGGAGCGAAGATACGCAGTATTTT.

The chain recombines TRBV20-1 with TRBJ2-1, with D uncertain. V shed 5 bases and J shed 3 bases, with 5 bases lying between them. Germline loops: CDR1 DFQATT, CDR2 SNEGSKA (reference sequence). The length of the CDR3 is 11 residues. CDR3 protein: CSARRYNEQFF. For the CDR3, the DNA is TGCAGTGCTCGCCGCTACAATGAGCAGTTCTTC.

Concerning this clonotype: Compared with germline, one end of the junction differs, possibly owing to a read error. The genes are TRBV2 and TRBJ2-1; no definite D call. The length of the CDR3 is 15 residues. Per the germline V gene, CDR1 is SNHLY and CDR2 is FYNNEI. The chain's CDR3 is CASSERVDLLDEQYF. The CDR3 DNA sequence: TGTGCCAGCAGTGAAAGGGTAGACCTCTTGGATGAGCAGTATTTC.

This chain uses TRBV12-3 or TRBV12-4 with TRBJ2-1; no firm D call. This CDR3 contains 13 residues. V was cut by 3 bases and J by 5 bases, with 8 bases left in between. CDR3 nucleotide sequence: TGTGCCAGCAGTTTGCGGCCCAACAATGAGCAGTTCTTC. This gives the protein CASSLRPNNEQFF.

Details on this clonotype: This may be a read error: a much more frequent sequence differs by one nucleotide. The rearrangement joins TRBV7-9 to TRBJ2-6, with D perhaps being TRBD1 or TRBD2 (5 bases each). This CDR3 spans 15 amino acids. With 7 bases removed from V and 4 bases from J, the gap between germline ends came to 14 bases. Germline CDR1 SEHNR, CDR2 FQNEAQ (reference sequence). The CDR3 is CASTIGASGANVLTF. In DNA form, the CDR3 reads TGTGCCAGCACAATCGGGGCTTCGGGGGCCAACGTCCTGACTTTC.

The J gene is TRBJ1-4, the V gene TRBV5-5; the D is unclear. Trimming took off 2 bases at V and 11 bases at J, with 19 bases between the two ends. This CDR3 contains 15 residues. Germline lookup yields CDR1 SGHKS and CDR2 YYEKEE (reference sequence). CDR3: CASSFVVPGLRKLFF. The CDR3 region has the DNA TGTGCCAGCAGCTTCGTGGTACCCGGTCTGAGGAAACTGTTTTTT. Drawing the rest from reference TRBV5-5 and TRBJ1-4, the complete variable domain is DAGVTQSPTHLIKTRGQQVTLRCSPISGHKSVSWYQQVLGQGPQFIFQYYEKEERGRGNFPDRFSARQFPNYSSELNVNALLLGDSALYLCASSFVVPGLRKLFFGSGTQLSVL.

The chain is built from TRBV27 and TRBJ2-3; D assignment may be TRBD1 or TRBD2 (6 bases each). The CDR3 has 14 amino acids. The V gene's germline CDR1 is MNHEY and CDR2 SMNVEV (reference sequence). With 3 bases removed from V and 1 base from J, the gap between germline ends came to 8 bases. CDR3 amino acids: CASSLRGGTDTQYF. CDR3 bases: TGTGCCAGCAGTTTGAGGGGGGGCACAGATACGCAGTATTTT.